This T cell receptor beta chain originates from a study of identical twins. Whole-study findings and limits: Insertions were fewer in abundant cord blood beta clonotypes, whereas memory repertoires showed none of this pattern.

In TCRdb, the 5' RACE reads were re-called with MiXCR into one record per CDR3 protein. The sample has about 690,000 distinct CDR3 sequences; 21% are singletons. CDR1 is SGDLS, CDR2 YYNGEE, per germline. The CDR3 extends over 15 amino acids. Trimming shortened V by 0 bases and J by 0 bases, and 7 bases separated the two germline ends. This clonotype was seen more than once but under ten times. The antigen is not known. A further study also used this sample, focusing on T cells expressing NK-cell markers. According to that study: Each TCR beta repertoire originated in sorted T cells that were CD3+CD56+NKG2C+, CD3+CD56+NKG2C- or CD3+CD56-NKG2C+. There were seven HCMV-seropositive donors and one seronegative donor among the eight sequenced. Whether the expanded NKG2C+ T cell clones recognized HCMV remained unclear.

The material sequenced was PBMCs. The TCR was taken from a woman between 18 and 29 years old in good health. This chain connects TRBV9 to TRBJ2-1; D is undetermined. CDR3 amino acids: CASSVVISSYNEQFF. The CDR3 DNA follows: TGTGCCAGCAGCGTAGTAATATCCTCCTACAATGAGCAGTTCTTC.